Shown below are 18 T cell receptor beta chains from a single sample sequenced in a study of regulatory T cells in long-lasting Graves disease. According to the study, TCR beta libraries were built with iRepertoire HTBI primers and CDR3-region Arm-PCR. TCRdb redid the calling of the multiplex PCR reads with MiXCR, one entry per CDR3 protein. In the table there are about 330,000 distinct CDR3 sequences, around 15% of which are singletons. Time point defined: newly diagnosed GD, antithyroid drugs for less than 3 months. From RNA extracted from PBMCs, the TCR library was made. The same data also went into a second study, on T cells in Graves' hyperthyroidism and ophthalmopathy.

The material was peripheral blood mononuclear cells (PBMCs), obtained at new diagnosis, from a patient treated with antithyroid drugs. These receptors came from a young woman with Graves disease.

As to this clonotype: This likely came from a read error, as a far larger clone is one base away. J is TRBJ2-5 and V is TRBV6-2 or TRBV6-3; D not resolved. V gave up 0 bases and J gave up 4 bases, with 9 bases separating them. Per the germline V gene, CDR1 is MNHEY and CDR2 is SVGEGT. There are 14 residues in the CDR3. The CDR3 reads CASSYSGCRETQYF. The CDR3 DNA is TGTGCCAGCAGTTACTCTGGGTGCCGAGAGACCCAGTACTTC.

This clonotype was detected ten times or more. The CDR3 DNA reads TGTGCCAGCAGCTTAGACAGGGGGGAAGAGCAGTTCTTC. Protein product: CASSLDRGEEQFF. This chain links TRBV7-8 with TRBJ2-1; 8 positions match TRBD1. This CDR3 is built from 13 residues. Looked up from germline, CDR1 is SGHVS and CDR2 is FQNEAQ. Unmatched junction bases numbered 3, after V lost 1 base and J lost 10 bases. Looking up the rest from reference TRBV7-8 and TRBJ2-1 gives the full variable domain: GAGVSQSPRYKVAKRGQDVALRCDPISGHVSLFWYQQALGQGPEFLTYFQNEAQLDKSGLPSDRFFAERPEGSVSTLKIQRTQQEDSAVYLCASSLDRGEEQFFGPGTRLTVL.

There are a few counts of this clonotype. The chain has TRBV5-1 and TRBJ2-7; tentative D call: TRBD2 (5 bases). The CDR3 length is 15 residues. Germline V lookup: CDR1 SGHRS, CDR2 YFSETQ. Trimming pared 0 bases from V and 0 bases from J, leaving 10 bases between. The CDR3 region is CASSLGGRGSYEQYF. In DNA form, the CDR3 reads TGCGCCAGCAGCTTGGGTGGACGGGGCTCCTACGAGCAGTACTTC.

This clonotype was seen at least ten times. The rearrangement links TRBV30 to TRBJ1-1, with D tentatively TRBD1 (5 bases). The germline gives CDR1 GTSNPN, CDR2 SVGIG (reference sequence). V was shortened by 2 bases and J by 2 bases, with 9 bases between the two germline ends. The CDR3 spans 13 residues. CDR3 in amino acids: CAWSWGTNTEAFF. CDR3 bases: TGTGCCTGGAGTTGGGGCACAAACACTGAAGCTTTCTTT.

This clonotype was observed many times. The J gene is TRBJ2-2, the V gene TRBV11-2, with 14 nucleotides matching TRBD2. CDR1 and CDR2 (germline): SGHAT, FQNNGV. The CDR3 spans 16 residues. The V gene end was trimmed by 7 bases and the J gene end by 3 bases; junction bases not matched to a gene: 4. The CDR3 DNA is TGTGCCAGCACCCGGACTAGCGGGGGGTACACCGGGGAGCTGTTTTTT. Protein: CASTRTSGGYTGELFF.

Concerning this clonotype: This sequence is one base from a far larger clone and is likely a read error. This chain links TRBV7-8 with TRBJ1-2, with TRBD1 matching 7 bases. The germline V gene has CDR1 SGHVS and CDR2 FQNEAQ. There are 18 residues in the CDR3. CDR3 sequence (DNA): TGTGCCAGCAGCTTACCAAAAGGGCTCAGGGGGAAAGGGGAAGGCTGCACCTTC. Translating it yields CASSLPKGLRGKGEGCTF.

This clonotype was recorded at least ten times. This chain connects TRBV7-9 to TRBJ2-3, with D possibly matching TRBD2 (7 bases). Trimming shortened V by 5 bases and J by 6 bases, and 30 bases separated the two germline ends. Germline assignment: CDR1 SEHNR and CDR2 FQNEAQ (reference sequence). The CDR3 covers 19 residues. The CDR3 loop is CASSPQSPRGGAGPDTQYF. CDR3 coding DNA: TGTGCCAGCAGCCCCCAGTCCCCCCGCGGGGGCGCCGGTCCCGATACGCAGTATTTT.

On this clonotype itself: This likely stems from a read error, as it lies one base from a far larger clone. V is TRBV11-2 and J is TRBJ2-5; 7 bases fit TRBD1. With V trimmed by 4 bases and J by 11 bases, 16 bases remained unmatched. Germline CDR1 reads SGHAT; CDR2 reads FQNNGV. The CDR3 loop spans 15 amino acids. CDR3 DNA: TGTGCCAGCAGCTCACTCCACAGGGGAGAGAATGAGCAGTACTTC. Encoded protein: CASSSLHRGENEQYF.

This clonotype came up a few times. The chain employs TRBV29-1 and TRBJ2-5; D not certain. V was pared by 8 bases and J by 4 bases, with 11 bases between. The CDR3 totals 11 residues. CDR1 SQVTM and CDR2 ANQGSEA come from the germline V gene. CDR3: CSFKWLETQYF. CDR3 nucleotide sequence: TGCAGCTTCAAGTGGTTAGAGACCCAGTACTTC.

The sample holds many counts of this clonotype. The chain couples TRBV12-3 or TRBV12-4 to TRBJ2-2, with TRBD2 matching over 8 bases. The CDR3 extends over 16 amino acids. The V and J ends lost 2 bases and 5 bases, in that order; junction bases with no gene match: 7. The CDR3 reads CASSLIRGGPTGELFF. The CDR3 coding sequence is TGTGCCAGCAGTTTAATACGGGGGGGCCCGACCGGGGAGCTGTTTTTT.

The sample holds many counts of this clonotype. V is TRBV30 and J is TRBJ2-1; D may match TRBD1 or TRBD2 (6 bases each). The germline V gene has CDR1 GTSNPN and CDR2 SVGIG (reference sequence). The length of the CDR3 is 16 residues. Trimming shortened V by 2 bases and J by 4 bases, and 18 bases separated the two germline ends. As DNA, the CDR3 is TGTGCCTGGAGTCCCCCTATCGGGGGCCCTTACAATGAGCAGTTCTTC. Translating gives CAWSPPIGGPYNEQFF.

This clonotype was seen a handful of times. CDR3 in DNA: TGTGCCAGCAGCCAAGGACAGCCTGGTGGCTACACCTTC. The encoded protein is CASSQGQPGGYTF. This chain uses TRBV4-2 with TRBJ1-2, with D perhaps matching TRBD1 (5 bases). Per the germline V gene, CDR1 is LGHNA and CDR2 is YNFKEQ. Trimming removed 1 base from V and 7 bases from J, with 10 bases in between. This CDR3 is built from 13 residues.

This clonotype was observed many times. The V gene is TRBV5-6, the J gene TRBJ2-2, with D perhaps matching TRBD1 (6 bases). The V gene's germline CDR1 is SGHDT and CDR2 YYEEEE. The CDR3 length is 16 residues. With 3 bases removed from V and 5 bases from J, the gap between germline ends came to 17 bases. The CDR3 nucleotides read TGTGCCAGCAGCTCAGGAAGGGGGAGCACGACCGGGGAGCTGTTTTTT. It specifies CASSSGRGSTTGELFF.

This clonotype was recorded many times. This sequence joins TRBV18 and TRBJ1-1; D gene uncertain. This CDR3 comprises 13 residues. Trimming stripped 6 bases from V and 4 bases from J, with 12 bases between. Germline lookup yields CDR1 KGHSH and CDR2 LQKENI. CDR3 region: CASSREEGTEAFF. DNA of the CDR3: TGTGCCAGCTCCCGGGAAGAGGGCACTGAAGCTTTCTTT.

This clonotype was seen at least ten times. The chain is built from TRBV6-1 and TRBJ2-5, with D possibly TRBD2 on 6 matching bases. Germline V gene data show CDR1 as MNHNS and CDR2 as SASEGT. Trimming shortened V by 1 base and J by 5 bases, and 11 bases separated the two germline ends. The CDR3 contains 14 residues. CDR3 region: CASSEGGEPETQYF. The CDR3 nucleotides are TGTGCCAGCAGTGAAGGGGGGGAACCGGAGACCCAGTACTTC.

This clonotype was detected ten times or more. This sequence joins TRBV28 and TRBJ1-2; D uncertain. This CDR3 contains 12 residues. The V gene's germline CDR1 is MDHEN and CDR2 SYDVKM. Trimming took 5 bases from V and 8 from J, leaving 12 bases between them. This CDR3 is CASSKFFSGYTF. DNA for the CDR3: TGTGCCAGCAGTAAATTCTTCTCCGGCTACACCTTC.

This clonotype has a count of ten or more. The chain uses TRBV28 and TRBJ1-1; possibly TRBD1 for D (6 bases). CDR3 length equals 12 residues. Germline CDR1 MDHEN, CDR2 SYDVKM. The germline V and J ends were trimmed by 5 bases and 5 bases, with 9 bases remaining between them. CDR3 bases: TGTGCCAGCAGTCTCAGGGGTACTGAAGCTTTCTTT. As protein: CASSLRGTEAFF.

This clonotype turned up a few times. The J gene is TRBJ2-1, the V gene TRBV9, with TRBD1 matching 8 bases. The J call could be wrong; TRBJ2-5 is a better fit for the DNA end. The CDR3 has 14 residues. CDR1 is SGDLS, CDR2 YYNGEE, per germline. The CDR3 loop is CASNRGQGQETQYF. CDR3 coding DNA: TGTGCCAGCAATCGAGGACAGGGACAAGAGACCCAGTACTTC.